The entry that follows covers one T cell receptor beta chain sequence. The antigen this receptor binds is unknown. Base qualities are missing; no much larger clone stands one base away. Healthy HIV-negative adults with no recently reported acute infections or vaccinations were included as donors. Every donor was a Caucasian adult living in Nashville, Tennessee, USA. CD4+ T cells were enriched by magnetic negative selection; naive cells were then positively selected on CD45RA, and the negative fraction formed the memory subset. After blood collection by leukapheresis, PBMCs were isolated using Ficoll-Histopaque density gradient centrifugation and then cryopreserved in the vapor phase of liquid nitrogen. Analytical flow cytometry was used to check the purity and quantity of every magnetically sorted T cell population. From each sorted fraction, genomic DNA was isolated and quantified by UV absorbance on a Nanodrop 2000c.

TCR CDR3 regions were amplified from genomic DNA by multiplex PCR using the deep immunoSEQ assay. For each cell subset, the extracted genomic DNA was distributed evenly across all wells of several immunoSEQ 96-well plates, and each plate served as one replicate. For sorted subsets, about 210 ng of genomic DNA, equivalent to 25,000 to 35,000 T cell genomes, went into each replicate PCR. Purified libraries were measured with a Qubit 3.0 fluorometer, size-checked on a Bioanalyzer 2100, and measured again with the KAPA Library Quantification kit. A separate single-read 150-cycle Illumina NextSeq 550 flow cell was used to sequence each immunoSEQ 96-well plate. Processing in the source paper ran as follows. The immunoSEQ output contained only junctional sequences without quality scores, so filtering could not match that applied to full-length reads. Sequences were annotated with PyIR, a Python wrapper for IgBLAST v1.9, using IMGT germline references to assign V/J genes and CDR3. Reads were removed for weak V/J assignments (E-value above 1e-6), missing CDR3, stop codons, out-of-frame junctions, or ambiguous translated residues. V3J clonotypes were defined as sequences sharing the same inferred V gene, J gene, and CDR3 amino acid sequence. Percentage overlap between repertoires was calculated by dividing the number of shared unique clonotypes by the size of the smaller repertoire. RTK rarefaction, the Chao1 estimator, and Recon v2.1 estimates of unobserved clonotypes were used to assess repertoire richness. Generation probabilities for all TCRbeta clonotypes obtained by the gDNA method from a handful of donors were computed using OLGA. In TCRdb, the immuneACCESS table is reduced to in-frame sequences with V and J assigned. These tables do not hold every clone; where another copy was compared, an unresolved V gene accounts for under half, and the others remain unexplained. Clonal size and the V and J genes are those of that table, whereas D and trimming came from the DNA. The sample contains some 2,100,000 clones, more than 90% of them found a single time. The leading ten clones occupy roughly 0.13% of the sample.

The data were taken from a study of shared clonotypes between healthy human individuals (dated by TCRdb to 2018 to 2021). In terms of the full investigation: Three men and two women, aged 18 to 49 years, made up the cohort. Per donor, three plates each were used for CD4 naive and CD4 memory, two for CD8 naive, and one for CD8 memory. To estimate repertoire size and how much clonotypes are shared between individuals, the study performed deep sequencing of blood TCR repertoires from roughly five healthy adults. Per donor, leukapheresis produced somewhere between about 0.9 and 10 billion PBMCs. Different laboratories and diverse techniques were used to prepare libraries and sequence TCR repertoires, to increase sequencing depth and limit assay-specific biases. The full study reports these points: Compared with non-shared clonotypes, clonotypes shared by all four sorted-subset donors had higher generation probabilities. Pairwise subsampling indicated that sequencing depth was expected to affect the degree of clonotype sharing among donors. Roughly 5% of naive CD4, around 3.5% of naive CD8, roughly 2.5% of memory CD4, and roughly 0.4% of memory CD8 clonotypes were shared across several donors. Incomplete sequencing was indicated by rarefaction of sorted-subset datasets, despite the large sequencing depth. Naive subsets generally had larger estimated clonotype richness than memory subsets. Only blood was sampled, and tissue TCR repertoires likely differ from those in blood. The genetic and exposure-history diversity represented was limited by the small number of donors.

Material for sequencing was naive CD4+ T cells sorted from blood. The intended sense of this specimen's cell subset or site label: CD45RA+ positively selected. The sequence was obtained from a man aged 18 to 30 in good health.

The CDR3 is CASSISGTNTGELFF. The DNA sequence is as follows: TGCGCCAGCAGCATCTCAGGCACGAACACCGGGGAGCTGTTTTTT. The rearranged segments are TRBV5-1 and TRBJ2-2, with no D gene named confidently. The germline V gene sets CDR1 to SGHRS and CDR2 to YFSETQ. The CDR3 measures 15 amino acids from cysteine to phenylalanine. CDR3 DNA only is kept here, 45 bases in frame from base 1. V is cut by 4 bases and J by 0 bases, and the space between the germline ends is 10 bases. Here the CDR3 is joined to the reference TRBV5-1 and TRBJ2-2 genes, and the full variable domain is: KAGVTQTPRYLIKTRGQQVTLSCSPISGHRSVSWYQQTPGQGLQFLFEYFSETQRNKGNFPGRFSGRQFSNSRSEMNVSTLELGDSALYLCASSISGTNTGELFFGEGSRLTVL.